This T cell receptor (beta chain) was sequenced for a study of T cells in Graves' hyperthyroidism and ophthalmopathy. General study results and limits: Expanded thyroid clonotypes (above 0.001) were mostly also found in blood. From stable hyperthyroidism, ophthalmopathy was set apart by a 13 V-J model.

Exclusion of patients followed from uncontrolled infection, other autoimmune disease, pregnancy or lactation. PBMCs were collected from an approximately 9.3 ml volume of fresh peripheral blood. Amplification of TCR beta CDR3 regions was performed using RNA transcripts as template. Researchers ran a first-round RT-PCR on the TCR CDR3 using the HTBI primer set. TCRdb itself ran the multiplex PCR reads through MiXCR, one entry per CDR3 protein. The table has around 300,000 distinct CDR3 sequences, approximately 13% seen once. With regard to this clonotype: Its target is not known.

Germline V gene data show CDR1 as LNHDA and CDR2 as SQIVND (reference sequence). The CDR3 runs 17 residues. The V and J ends lost 7 bases and 5 bases, in that order; junction bases with no gene match: 16. The chain links TRBV19 to TRBJ2-2, with 7 bases identical to TRBD1. The sample was blood. The TCR was taken from a woman aged 25 to 45 with Graves' hyperthyroidism. The CDR3 sequence: CASKHLRLGGQTGELFF. CDR3 in DNA: TGTGCCAGTAAGCACCTGCGATTAGGGGGCCAAACCGGGGAGCTGTTTTTT.